Listed below are T cell receptor beta chains from one sample, sequenced in a study of T cells in Graves' hyperthyroidism and ophthalmopathy. TCRdb analysed the multiplex PCR reads with MiXCR anew, one entry per CDR3 protein. The data show around 500,000 distinct CDR3 sequences, about 20% seen once. The sequencing sample was made of blood. Every receptor here comes from a woman in her seventies with Graves' ophthalmopathy. Each CDR3 is given with its conserved first and last residue. Each record gives: D gene, J gene, V gene, clone size, CDR3 DNA, CDR3 protein. The D gene is left open where the match is weak. Clone sizes are given selectively: once, few, many, or a class where the clone is expanded.

>TRBD2|TRBJ2-7|TRBV5-1|-
TGCGCCAGCAGCTTGGGTTTAGCGGGAGGGGCATCTGGCGAGCAGTACTTC
CASSLGLAGGASGEQYF
>TRBD1|TRBJ1-2|TRBV3-1|-
TGTGCCAGCAGCCAACCGACAGGGCGCGGCTACACCTTC
CASSQPTGRGYTF
>TRBD2|TRBJ2-3|TRBV6-1|-
TGTGCCAGCAGCAAACGCCGGGCTAGCGGGAGCTTCACAGATACGCAGTATTTT
CASSKRRASGSFTDTQYF
>TRBD1|TRBJ2-7|TRBV6-2/TRBV6-3|-
TGTGCCAGCAGCAAGGGGGCCCCCTACGAGCAGTACTTC
CASSKGAPYEQYF
>TRBD2|TRBJ2-7|TRBV6-2/TRBV6-3|many
TGTGCCAGCTCAGAGCTAGCGGCCAAGGGCTACGAGCAGTACTTC
CASSELAAKGYEQYF
>TRBD2|TRBJ2-1|TRBV7-8|-
TGTGCCAGCAGCTTGCGGGGGACTACCTACAATGAGCAGTTCTTC
CASSLRGTTYNEQFF
>-|TRBJ1-1|TRBV2|many
TGTGCCAGCACCCCGCGGGGACAACAGAACACTGAAGCTTTCTTT
CASTPRGQQNTEAFF
>-|TRBJ2-7|TRBV7-2|-
TGTGCCAGCAGCTTAGTGCACGATCTCTACGAGCAGTACTTC
CASSLVHDLYEQYF
>TRBD1|TRBJ1-3|TRBV7-2|-
TGTGCCAGCAGCGTTTCTACGGGGACAGGGAAAGGAAACACCATATATTTT
CASSVSTGTGKGNTIYF
>-|TRBJ2-3|TRBV18|few
TGTGCCAGCTCACCACAGGGACACGGGGATACGCAGTATTTT
CASSPQGHGDTQYF
>TRBD1|TRBJ1-3|TRBV28|-
TGTGCCAGCAGCCCGACAGGGACCCAACTCTCTGGAAACACCATATATTTT
CASSPTGTQLSGNTIYF
>-|TRBJ1-1|TRBV30|-
TGTGCCTGGAGTTCGACCATGAACACTGAAGCTTTCTTT
CAWSSTMNTEAFF
>TRBD1|TRBJ1-2|TRBV6-2/TRBV6-3|few
TGTGCCAGCAGTAACGGACAGGGGAGGTATTATGGCTACACCTTC
CASSNGQGRYYGYTF
>-|TRBJ2-7|TRBV10-2|-
TGCGCCAGCAGTGACGTTGCCGGGACACGGCTCTACGAGCAGTACTTC
CASSDVAGTRLYEQYF
>-|TRBJ2-7|TRBV20-1|few
TGCAGTGCGCCAGTAAACTACGAGCAGTACTTC
CSAPVNYEQYF
>-|TRBJ1-3|TRBV5-1|-
TGCGCCAGCAGCACGGACAACTCTGGAAACACCATATATTTT
CASSTDNSGNTIYF
>TRBD2|TRBJ2-5|TRBV5-1|few
TGCGCCAGCAGCTTTCTCTGGACTAGCGGGAAGGAGACCCAGTACTTC
CASSFLWTSGKETQYF
>-|TRBJ1-1|TRBV11-1|-
TGTGCCAGCAGCTTGGGCTGGGGAGGAAAAGCTTTCTTT
CASSLGWGGKAFF
>-|TRBJ1-1|TRBV7-2|many
TGTGCCAGCAGCAAGTCTCGAATGAACACTGAAGCTTTCTTT
CASSKSRMNTEAFF
>TRBD2|TRBJ2-3|TRBV3-1|few
TGTGCCAGCAGCCGGATAGCGGGAGGATTCACAGATACGCAGTATTTT
CASSRIAGGFTDTQYF
>TRBD2|TRBJ2-7|TRBV6-2/TRBV6-3|-
TGTGCCAGCAGTGGATTAGCGGGAAAAAGCTCCTACGAGCAGTACTTC
CASSGLAGKSSYEQYF
>TRBD2|TRBJ2-1|TRBV24-1|few
TGTGCCACCAGTGATAAGCGGGAGGCCTTAAATGAGCAGTTCTTC
CATSDKREALNEQFF
>-|TRBJ2-7|TRBV5-1|-
TGCGCCAGCAGCTTGGACAGCCTCGATGAGCAGTACTTC
CASSLDSLDEQYF
>TRBD2|TRBJ2-1|TRBV20-1|-
TGCAGTGCCATAGCGGGAGACTACAATGAGCAGTTCTTC
CSAIAGDYNEQFF
>-|TRBJ2-7|TRBV6-1|many
TGTGCCAGCAATCGACTACTCTACGAGCAGTACTTC
CASNRLLYEQYF
>-|TRBJ2-3|TRBV5-6|many
TGTGCCAGCAGTATAGGGGGGAGGACCACAGATACGCAGTATTTT
CASSIGGRTTDTQYF
>-|TRBJ2-1|TRBV5-1|few
TGCGCCAGCAGCTTGGGCCAGACATACAATGAGCAGTTCTTC
CASSLGQTYNEQFF
>TRBD2|TRBJ2-7|TRBV10-2|-
TGCGCCAGCCGGCCACCCTCTAGCGGGAGCTCCTACGAGCAGTACTTC
CASRPPSSGSSYEQYF
>TRBD1|TRBJ1-5|TRBV19|few
TGTGCCAGTAGTTCGGGACAGCAAAATCAGCCCCAGCATTTT
CASSSGQQNQPQHF
>-|TRBJ1-1|TRBV29-1|-
TGCAGCGTTGAAAGAAACACTGAAGCTTTCTTT
CSVERNTEAFF
>TRBD2|TRBJ2-5|TRBV5-1|once
TGCGCCAGCAGCTTCCCGGGGGGGGAGACCCAGTACTTC
CASSFPGGETQYF
>-|TRBJ2-7|TRBV15|-
TGTGCCACCAGCAGAGGGAATGCAAGAATCTCCTACGAGCAGTACTTC
CATSRGNARISYEQYF
>-|TRBJ2-7|TRBV13|-
TGTGCCAGCAGCTTAGGATGGGGCTACGAGCAGTACTTC
CASSLGWGYEQYF
>-|TRBJ2-1|TRBV12-3/TRBV12-4|-
TGTGCCAGCAGTCCGGACTGGGACAATGAGCAGTTCTTC
CASSPDWDNEQFF
>TRBD1|TRBJ2-2|TRBV7-2|-
TGTGCCAGCAGCTTGTGGGCGACAGGGGGAGGCACCGGGGAGCTGTTTTTT
CASSLWATGGGTGELFF
>-|TRBJ1-6|TRBV2|many
TGTGCCAGCAGTGATGCGGCAGGGCGCAATTCACCCCTCCACTTT
CASSDAAGRNSPLHF
>-|TRBJ1-3|TRBV3-1|-
TGTGCCAGCAGCCAGACGTGGGACTCTGGAAACACCATATATTTT
CASSQTWDSGNTIYF